This T cell receptor beta chain originates from a study of T cell changes during pregnancy in multiple sclerosis. TCRdb's table, derived via immunoSEQ multiplex PCR, lists solely in-frame clones and lacks some. The sample has fewer than 100,000 clones, just over 90% seen once; the top ten hold about 2.5%. The CDR3 runs to 18 residues. The V end lost 1 base, the J end lost 1 base, and 16 bases lay between the germline ends. Germline assignment: CDR1 LGHNA and CDR2 YNFKEQ. The chain is built from TRBV4-2 and TRBJ2-2; tentative D call: TRBD2 (6 bases). The starting material was peripheral blood, obtained after pregnancy. The clonotype comes from a female donor in good health, enrolled as a control in a pregnancy study. The CDR3 spells CASSQGGPAGLNTGELFF. The CDR3, as DNA: TGTGCCAGCAGCCAAGGGGGCCCAGCGGGTTTGAACACCGGGGAGCTGTTTTTT.